This entry lists 23 T cell receptor beta chains sequenced from one sample in a study of cytomegalovirus exposure and HLA in healthy donors. Primers: 60 Vbeta forward and 13 Jbeta reverse. Assay: immunoSEQ multiplex PCR; the TCRdb copy retains only in-frame clones and omits some. The data show roughly 150,000 clones, 75% to 80% seen once. The sample was PBMCs. The receptors were sampled from a male donor in good health and CMV-seronegative.

This chain uses TRBV5-1 with TRBJ2-7; D is uncertain. CDR1 and CDR2 (germline): SGHRS, YFSETQ. Trimming took off 0 bases at V and 1 base at J, with 8 bases between the two ends. The CDR3 loop spans 14 amino acids. Here the CDR3 reads CASSLAPGSYEQYF. CDR3 nucleotides: TGCGCCAGCAGCTTGGCTCCAGGATCCTACGAGCAGTACTTC.

The genes are TRBV11-3 and TRBJ1-1; TRBD1 might be the D (6 bases). The CDR3 contains 14 residues. Trimming removed 1 base from V and 5 bases from J, with 11 bases in between. The V gene's germline CDR1 is SGHNT and CDR2 YENEEA. CDR3 residues: CASSLARQGTEAFF. The CDR3 nucleotides read TGTGCCAGCAGCTTAGCCCGTCAGGGGACTGAAGCTTTCTTT. Complete variable domain (other parts from reference TRBV11-3 and TRBJ1-1): EAGVVQSPRYKIIEKKQPVAFWCNPISGHNTLYWYLQNLGQGPELLIRYENEEAVDDSQLPKDRFSAERLKGVDSTLKIQPAELGDSAVYLCASSLARQGTEAFFGQGTRLTVV.

V is TRBV7-9 and J is TRBJ2-5, with 16 bases fitting TRBD2. Germline-derived CDR1 and CDR2 are SEHNR and FQNEAQ (reference sequence). Trimming removed 4 bases from V and 5 bases from J; junction bases left unmatched: 4. The CDR3 is 16 amino acids. The chain's CDR3 is CASSSQGLAGGETQYF. CDR3 nucleotide sequence: TGTGCCAGCAGCTCCCAGGGACTAGCGGGAGGGGAGACCCAGTACTTC.

The chain recombines TRBV29-1 with TRBJ2-2, with D possibly matching TRBD1 (5 bases). Germline CDR1 reads SQVTM; CDR2 reads ANQGSEA. The ends were cut back, 7 bases at V and 6 bases at J, with 12 bases in the middle. The CDR3 is 12 residues long. The CDR3 spells CSAGQGSGELFF. In DNA, the CDR3 is TGCAGCGCTGGGCAGGGCTCCGGGGAGCTGTTTTTT.

The genes are TRBV30 and TRBJ1-4, with 7 nucleotides matching TRBD1. V dropped 2 bases and J dropped 6; count of bases not matched to a gene: 6. Germline V lookup: CDR1 GTSNPN, CDR2 SVGIG (reference sequence). The CDR3 extends over 14 amino acids. The CDR3 protein is CAWSRRDSHEKLFF. The CDR3 region has the DNA TGTGCCTGGAGTCGAAGGGACAGCCATGAAAAACTGTTTTTT.

The rearrangement links TRBV13 to TRBJ1-1; D possibly corresponds to TRBD1 (6 bases). Germline lookup yields CDR1 PRHDT and CDR2 FYEKMQ (reference sequence). The CDR3 is made up of 14 amino acids. Deletions cut 5 bases from V and 4 bases from J, with 14 bases between. The CDR3 DNA follows: TGTGCCAGCAGCGCCAACAGGGTAGGCACTGAAGCTTTCTTT. Residues: CASSANRVGTEAFF.

This sequence joins TRBV30 and TRBJ1-6; 8 bases line up with TRBD1. The germline V gene encodes CDR1 GTSNPN and CDR2 SVGIG (reference sequence). The length of the CDR3 is 15 residues. Trimming cost V 5 bases and J 7 bases; bases outside gene matches: 10. In nucleotides, the CDR3 is TGTGCCTGGGCCGAAGGGACAGGTGGGAATTCACCCCTCCACTTT. It codes for CAWAEGTGGNSPLHF.

This chain connects TRBV7-9 to TRBJ2-3, with D possibly being TRBD1 (6 bases). The CDR3 is 15 residues long. Germline V gene sequence: CDR1 SEHNR, CDR2 FQNEAQ (reference sequence). V was shortened by 1 base and J by 0 bases, with 8 bases between the two germline ends. This CDR3 is CASSLERGSTDTQYF. The CDR3 DNA is TGTGCCAGCAGCTTAGAGAGGGGGAGCACAGATACGCAGTATTTT.

The chain links TRBV2 to TRBJ1-2; D possibly corresponds to TRBD1 (5 bases). The CDR3 loop spans 13 amino acids. Trimming stripped 4 bases from V and 4 bases from J, with 10 bases between. The germline V gene has CDR1 SNHLY and CDR2 FYNNEI. This CDR3 is CASSVQTVYGYTF. In nucleotides, the CDR3 is TGTGCCAGCAGTGTCCAGACAGTCTATGGCTACACCTTC.

This clone was counted a few times. V gene TRBV5-4 combines with J gene TRBJ1-1, with D maybe TRBD1 (6 bases). The germline gives CDR1 SGHNT, CDR2 YYREEE (reference sequence). This CDR3 comprises 15 residues. Deletions cut 7 bases from V and 1 base from J, with 17 bases between. CDR3 loop: CASRTDRQSNTEAFF. The CDR3 region has the DNA TGTGCCAGCCGCACTGACAGGCAATCGAACACTGAAGCTTTCTTT.

The table lists this clone with a few counts. This chain uses TRBV6-5 with TRBJ2-1; 8 bases map to TRBD2. J lost 7 bases, V lost 5 bases, and 7 bases had no gene match. The CDR3 has 14 amino acids. Per the germline V gene, CDR1 is MNHEY and CDR2 is SVGAGI. CDR3 nucleotides: TGTGCCAGCAGTCAGGGACTAGAGACGAATGAGCAGTTCTTC. Its protein product is CASSQGLETNEQFF.

This chain's CDR3 is CASSQPPRYEQYF. The CDR3, as DNA: TGTGCCAGCAGCCAACCCCCTCGGTACGAGCAGTACTTC. The chain recombines TRBV7-2 with TRBJ2-7; D not resolved. The ends were cut back, 5 bases at V and 4 bases at J, with 12 bases in the middle. Per the germline V gene, CDR1 is SGHTA and CDR2 is FQGNSA. This CDR3 region has 13 residues.

This clone was observed a single time. V usage is TRBV13 and J usage is TRBJ1-2; 7 bases fit TRBD1. The CDR3 spans 14 residues. V lost 5 bases, J lost 4 bases, and 7 bases stayed unmatched. The germline V gene encodes CDR1 PRHDT and CDR2 FYEKMQ (reference sequence). As DNA, the CDR3 is TGTGCCAGCAGCGGAGGACAGGCACGCTATGGCTACACCTTC. Its protein product is CASSGGQARYGYTF.

This chain joins TRBV6-6 and TRBJ1-2; 10 nucleotides match TRBD1. This CDR3 contains 14 residues. V shed 6 bases and J 4 bases; nucleotides not matched to a gene: 5. The germline V gene has CDR1 MNHNY and CDR2 SVGAGI (reference sequence). DNA of the CDR3: TGTGCCAGCAGACGGGACAGGGGTTTCTATGGCTACACCTTC. This sequence encodes CASRRDRGFYGYTF.

The rearrangement links TRBV19 to TRBJ1-5; D unresolved. Trimming pared 3 bases from V and 7 bases from J, leaving 16 bases between. CDR3 size: 15 residues. Germline loops: CDR1 LNHDA, CDR2 SQIVND (reference sequence). CDR3 coding DNA: TGTGCCAGTAGTATCGGGAATGGCGGTCGGCAGCCCCAGCATTTT. It codes for CASSIGNGGRQPQHF.

This chain connects TRBV7-9 to TRBJ2-3; 11 nucleotides match TRBD2. CDR1 and CDR2 from the germline V gene are SEHNR and FQNEAQ (reference sequence). V trimming: 5 bases; J trimming: 3 bases; junction bases outside the gene matches: 10. The CDR3 totals 17 residues. This CDR3 is CASSPNLAGGLTDTQYF. The DNA for the CDR3 is TGTGCCAGCAGCCCGAACTTAGCGGGAGGGCTGACAGATACGCAGTATTTT.

The J gene is TRBJ2-7, the V gene TRBV5-6; 7 bases are a match to TRBD1. V dropped 3 bases and J dropped 4; count of bases not matched to a gene: 1. Germline V gene lookup returns CDR1 SGHDT and CDR2 YYEEEE. CDR3 length equals 12 residues. CDR3: CASSSRGYEQYF. The CDR3 region has the DNA TGTGCCAGCAGCTCCAGGGGGTACGAGCAGTACTTC.

The rearrangement joins TRBV7-8 to TRBJ1-6; 7 bases agree with TRBD1. The CDR3 has 18 residues. Germline V gives CDR1 SGHVS, CDR2 FQNEAQ. The junction had 14 bases not matched to a gene; V was cut back by 2 bases and J by 7 bases. The CDR3 DNA sequence: TGTGCCAGCAGCTTATTATCTTTACAGGGGTTCCAGAATTCACCCCTCCACTTT. Protein product: CASSLLSLQGFQNSPLHF. Full variable domain (remainder filled in from reference TRBV7-8 and TRBJ1-6): GAGVSQSPRYKVAKRGQDVALRCDPISGHVSLFWYQQALGQGPEFLTYFQNEAQLDKSGLPSDRFFAERPEGSVSTLKIQRTQQEDSAVYLCASSLLSLQGFQNSPLHFGNGTRLTVT.

The gene calls are TRBV6-5 and TRBJ2-7; D is perhaps TRBD2 (6 bases). Germline CDR1 MNHEY, CDR2 SVGAGI. V dropped 6 bases and J dropped 9 bases, with 18 bases sitting between them. CDR3 length equals 13 residues. As DNA, the CDR3 is TGTGCCAGCAGCCCAACGCCCGGAGGGAGGCAGTACTTC. Translated: CASSPTPGGRQYF.

This sequence joins TRBV27 and TRBJ1-2; D gene ambiguous. CDR3 length equals 17 residues. The germline V gene encodes CDR1 MNHEY and CDR2 SMNVEV (reference sequence). V was trimmed by 0 bases and J by 5 bases, leaving 19 bases between them. CDR3: CASSLSRIPGSPYGYTF. Here the CDR3 DNA reads TGTGCCAGCAGTTTATCGCGAATACCGGGATCGCCTTATGGCTACACCTTC.

CDR3 nucleotides: TGTGCCACCAGCAGAGTTGGCGACAGGCCAACCCGATCAAACACCATATATTTT. It encodes CATSRVGDRPTRSNTIYF. This sequence joins TRBV15 and TRBJ1-3; TRBD1 is a possible D gene (6 bases). This CDR3 has 18 amino acids. V lost 1 base, J lost 6 bases, and 22 bases lay in between. Germline CDR1 reads LNHNV; CDR2 reads YYDKDF (reference sequence).

The genes are TRBV9 and TRBJ1-1, with TRBD1 matching over 7 bases. V shed 3 bases and J 4 bases; nucleotides not matched to a gene: 6. The CDR3 extends over 14 amino acids. Germline assignment: CDR1 SGDLS and CDR2 YYNGEE. The CDR3 coding sequence is TGTGCCAGCAGCGGAAACAGGGGTGGCACTGAAGCTTTCTTT. Its translation: CASSGNRGGTEAFF.

This clone appeared once. The J gene is TRBJ2-1, the V gene TRBV4-1; D not certain. The germline gives CDR1 MGHRA, CDR2 YSYEKL. V was cut by 4 bases and J by 5 bases, with 15 bases left in between. CDR3 length: 15 residues. The CDR3 loop reads CASSPSKEIHNEQFF. CDR3 bases: TGCGCCAGCAGCCCATCGAAGGAGATACACAATGAGCAGTTCTTC.